A selection of T cell receptor beta chains follows, all from one sample in a study of Graves' ophthalmopathy and Graves' hyperthyroidism. TCRdb passed the multiplex PCR reads through MiXCR, listing each CDR3 protein once. The repertoire consists of about 640,000 distinct CDR3 sequences, with about two fifths occurring once and the leading ten covering over 2.5%. Sequencing input: peripheral blood. Source of these receptors: an adult man with Graves' ophthalmopathy. The CDR3 runs from the conserved cysteine through the conserved F or W. D genes are given only for firm matches.

D: -
V: TRBV19
J: TRBJ1-1
CDR3: CATTGYSDTEAFF

D: -
V: TRBV7-9
J: TRBJ2-2
CDR3: CASRFYTGINTGELFF

D: -
V: TRBV5-6
J: TRBJ1-2
CDR3: CASSKYSYGYTF

D: -
V: TRBV20-1
J: TRBJ2-5
CDR3: CSAFPGTETQYF

D: -
V: TRBV7-9
J: TRBJ2-7
CDR3: CASSSTKQGIGTYEQYF

D: -
V: TRBV9
J: TRBJ1-1
CDR3: CASSVQGPAFF

D: TRBD1
V: TRBV20-1
J: TRBJ2-6
CDR3: CSARGRQGLHSGANVLTF

D: -
V: TRBV20-1
J: TRBJ1-2
CDR3: CSAHDRLNYGYTF

D: -
V: TRBV13
J: TRBJ1-2
CDR3: CASSLVGGANYGYTF

D: -
V: TRBV5-8
J: TRBJ2-5
CDR3: CASSLGTSETQYF

D: -
V: TRBV11-1
J: TRBJ2-6
CDR3: CASSTEGANVLTF

D: -
V: TRBV25-1
J: TRBJ1-4
CDR3: CASSLGGNVKLFF

D: -
V: TRBV7-9
J: TRBJ2-3
CDR3: CASSLVGFTDTQYF

D: -
V: TRBV9
J: TRBJ2-5
CDR3: CASSVGGRETQYF

D: -
V: TRBV29-1
J: TRBJ2-5
CDR3: CSVGSGPTQYF

D: -
V: TRBV6-6
J: TRBJ1-5
CDR3: CASSYGEGSNQPQHF

D: -
V: TRBV20-1
J: TRBJ1-4
CDR3: CSARDGGSSNEKLFF

D: -
V: TRBV20-1
J: TRBJ1-3
CDR3: CSASQPDSGNTIYF

D: TRBD1
V: TRBV20-1
J: TRBJ1-1
CDR3: CSASRQGGTEAFF

D: -
V: TRBV7-8
J: TRBJ2-2
CDR3: CASGLQGRGTGELFF

D: -
V: TRBV6-5
J: TRBJ2-7
CDR3: CASSYSRESSYEQYF

D: -
V: TRBV10-3
J: TRBJ2-2
CDR3: CAISEDENTGELFF

D: -
V: TRBV29-1
J: TRBJ2-5
CDR3: CSVLFRLTQETQYF

D: TRBD1
V: TRBV7-9
J: TRBJ1-2
CDR3: CASSLGQGTRGYTF

D: TRBD1
V: TRBV25-1
J: TRBJ1-5
CDR3: CASTWDRTDQPQHF

D: TRBD2
V: TRBV10-2
J: TRBJ2-5
CDR3: CASRSGTSGSETQYF

D: -
V: TRBV29-1
J: TRBJ1-4
CDR3: CSVDDVRGLFF

D: -
V: TRBV10-2
J: TRBJ1-4
CDR3: CASSESSGRLNEKLFF

D: -
V: TRBV7-9
J: TRBJ1-3
CDR3: CASSAEAGRRNTIYF

D: -
V: TRBV20-1
J: TRBJ2-2
CDR3: CSAPGQNTGELFF

D: TRBD2
V: TRBV25-1
J: TRBJ2-1
CDR3: CASSDRGLAGVVNEQFF

D: TRBD1
V: TRBV4-1
J: TRBJ1-6
CDR3: CASSQDGTVHSPLHF

D: TRBD1
V: TRBV2
J: TRBJ2-6
CDR3: CASTRTGGAIVGANVLTF

D: TRBD2
V: TRBV7-3
J: TRBJ2-5
CDR3: CASSQGGGYQETQYF

D: TRBD1
V: TRBV7-9
J: TRBJ1-5
CDR3: CASSAAGTEGQPQHF

D: -
V: TRBV2
J: TRBJ2-5
CDR3: CASSLQFTGTQYF

D: TRBD1
V: TRBV29-1
J: TRBJ2-2
CDR3: CSGGQGRVTGELFF

D: TRBD1
V: TRBV7-9
J: TRBJ2-7
CDR3: CASSLARDRGYEQYF

D: TRBD1
V: TRBV7-9
J: TRBJ2-3
CDR3: CASSHQWTGSETQYF

D: TRBD2
V: TRBV2
J: TRBJ2-7
CDR3: CASSPGTSPYEQYF

D: -
V: TRBV20-1
J: TRBJ1-6
CDR3: CSAPGAGDYNSPLHF

D: -
V: TRBV10-3
J: TRBJ2-3
CDR3: CATQGQPRTDTQYF

D: -
V: TRBV2
J: TRBJ1-1
CDR3: CASSLPWTSGGTYNEAFF

D: -
V: TRBV6-5
J: TRBJ1-6
CDR3: CASSYSISSPLHF

D: -
V: TRBV4-1
J: TRBJ2-7
CDR3: CASSQAPPGASYEQYF

D: -
V: TRBV5-1
J: TRBJ2-6
CDR3: CASSLPLGQLPGANVLTF

D: -
V: TRBV10-3
J: TRBJ1-2
CDR3: CASSRPVDYGYTF

D: -
V: TRBV15
J: TRBJ2-3
CDR3: CATSRDTAADAQYF

D: TRBD1
V: TRBV27
J: TRBJ1-5
CDR3: CARRTGGNQPQHF

D: -
V: TRBV7-2
J: TRBJ2-3
CDR3: CASSYQQDTDTQYF

D: TRBD2
V: TRBV24-1
J: TRBJ2-3
CDR3: CATSDFVAGAADTQYF

D: TRBD1
V: TRBV20-1
J: TRBJ1-2
CDR3: CSASTGTGKGGYTF

D: -
V: TRBV24-1
J: TRBJ2-2
CDR3: CATSDLSPGATVVTGELFF

D: -
V: TRBV12-3/TRBV12-4
J: TRBJ2-2
CDR3: CASNDQRTPTGELFF

D: -
V: TRBV15
J: TRBJ2-2
CDR3: CATSSVAWDTGRSGELFF

D: -
V: TRBV7-9
J: TRBJ1-2
CDR3: CASREGQGDGYTF